Listed below are T cell receptor beta chains from one sample, sequenced in a study of T cell repertoires in cytomegalovirus infection. From the reads, TCRdb called clonotypes with MiXCR, one entry per CDR3 protein. The sample yields 150,000 to 200,000 distinct CDR3 sequences, 17% seen once. Input material: CD8+ T cells from PBMCs. The origin of the receptors is a human donor in good health (CMV status not recorded). Some clones in this sample may be carry-over from other donors' samples. Both conserved end residues are part of each CDR3. The D gene is left open where the match is weak. Rows give clone size only sometimes, using once, few, many, or a class for an expanded clone.

v_gene	d_gene	j_gene	abundance	CDR3aa	CDR3nt
TRBV7-2	TRBD2	TRBJ2-5	-	CASSLDWEGYQETQYF	TGTGCCAGCAGCTTAGATTGGGAGGGGTACCAAGAGACCCAGTACTTC
TRBV5-4	TRBD1	TRBJ1-5	-	CASSYRGSNQPQHF	TGTGCCAGCAGCTACAGGGGCAGCAATCAGCCCCAGCATTTT
TRBV7-6	TRBD1	TRBJ1-1	few	CASSLSSGTGRDEAFF	TGTGCCAGCAGCCTTAGTAGTGGGACAGGGAGGGATGAAGCTTTCTTT
TRBV4-3	-	TRBJ2-2	few	CASSQSLESGELFF	TGCGCCAGCAGCCAGTCGCTCGAGTCCGGGGAGCTGTTTTTT
TRBV10-3	-	TRBJ2-7	-	CAISEGGGPLGEQYF	TGTGCCATCAGTGAAGGGGGGGGCCCCTTGGGGGAGCAGTACTTC
TRBV28	-	TRBJ1-6	few	CASSAGSPLHF	TGTGCCAGCAGTGCCGGATCACCCCTCCACTTT
TRBV20-1	TRBD1	TRBJ1-6	-	CSARPRGESYNSPLHF	TGCAGTGCTAGGCCCAGGGGGGAGTCCTATAATTCACCCCTCCACTTT
TRBV28	-	TRBJ2-3	many	CASSFLSGTDTQYF	TGTGCCAGCAGTTTCCTATCTGGCACAGATACGCAGTATTTT
TRBV7-2	-	TRBJ2-4	many	CASSLGAREWYIQYF	TGTGCCAGCAGCTTAGGTGCCAGGGAGTGGTACATTCAGTACTTC
TRBV7-9	TRBD1	TRBJ2-4	-	CASNPTGVAKNIQYF	TGTGCCAGCAACCCGACAGGGGTGGCCAAAAACATTCAGTACTTC
TRBV7-8	-	TRBJ1-1	few	CASSAGWVDEAFF	TGTGCCAGCAGCGCGGGGTGGGTGGATGAAGCTTTCTTT
TRBV7-9	-	TRBJ2-3	-	CASSSISSQDTQYF	TGTGCCAGCAGCTCAATATCTAGTCAGGATACGCAGTATTTT
TRBV7-6	TRBD1	TRBJ2-1	few	CASSHRGDRDHNEQFF	TGTGCCAGCAGCCACCGGGGAGACAGGGACCACAATGAGCAGTTCTTC
TRBV6-2/TRBV6-3	-	TRBJ2-1	-	CAGGGFNEQFF	TGTGCCGGAGGGGGGTTCAATGAGCAGTTCTTC
TRBV29-1	-	TRBJ2-2	-	CSVEVGGELFF	TGCAGCGTTGAAGTTGGCGGGGAGCTGTTTTTT
TRBV7-9	-	TRBJ2-3	many	CASSWADTQYF	TGTGCCAGCAGCTGGGCGGATACGCAGTATTTT
TRBV28	TRBD2	TRBJ2-2	few	CASSFPTSGENTGELFF	TGTGCCAGCAGTTTTCCAACTAGCGGAGAGAACACCGGGGAGCTGTTTTTT
TRBV7-6	-	TRBJ1-1	-	CASSLVREGVTEAFF	TGTGCCAGCAGCTTAGTCCGTGAGGGGGTCACTGAAGCTTTCTTT
TRBV7-3	-	TRBJ2-7	few	CASSSGLGPGYEQYF	TGTGCCAGCAGCTCGGGGTTGGGACCGGGCTACGAGCAGTACTTC
TRBV20-1	-	TRBJ1-1	-	CSARDPGDTEAFF	TGCAGTGCTAGAGATCCAGGGGACACTGAAGCTTTCTTT
TRBV6-1	TRBD1	TRBJ1-5	few	CASREEQGAYQPQHF	TGTGCCAGCAGAGAAGAACAGGGGGCATATCAGCCCCAGCATTTT
TRBV29-1	TRBD1	TRBJ2-7	-	CSVSGTGGPEQYF	TGCAGCGTCTCCGGGACAGGGGGCCCCGAGCAGTACTTC